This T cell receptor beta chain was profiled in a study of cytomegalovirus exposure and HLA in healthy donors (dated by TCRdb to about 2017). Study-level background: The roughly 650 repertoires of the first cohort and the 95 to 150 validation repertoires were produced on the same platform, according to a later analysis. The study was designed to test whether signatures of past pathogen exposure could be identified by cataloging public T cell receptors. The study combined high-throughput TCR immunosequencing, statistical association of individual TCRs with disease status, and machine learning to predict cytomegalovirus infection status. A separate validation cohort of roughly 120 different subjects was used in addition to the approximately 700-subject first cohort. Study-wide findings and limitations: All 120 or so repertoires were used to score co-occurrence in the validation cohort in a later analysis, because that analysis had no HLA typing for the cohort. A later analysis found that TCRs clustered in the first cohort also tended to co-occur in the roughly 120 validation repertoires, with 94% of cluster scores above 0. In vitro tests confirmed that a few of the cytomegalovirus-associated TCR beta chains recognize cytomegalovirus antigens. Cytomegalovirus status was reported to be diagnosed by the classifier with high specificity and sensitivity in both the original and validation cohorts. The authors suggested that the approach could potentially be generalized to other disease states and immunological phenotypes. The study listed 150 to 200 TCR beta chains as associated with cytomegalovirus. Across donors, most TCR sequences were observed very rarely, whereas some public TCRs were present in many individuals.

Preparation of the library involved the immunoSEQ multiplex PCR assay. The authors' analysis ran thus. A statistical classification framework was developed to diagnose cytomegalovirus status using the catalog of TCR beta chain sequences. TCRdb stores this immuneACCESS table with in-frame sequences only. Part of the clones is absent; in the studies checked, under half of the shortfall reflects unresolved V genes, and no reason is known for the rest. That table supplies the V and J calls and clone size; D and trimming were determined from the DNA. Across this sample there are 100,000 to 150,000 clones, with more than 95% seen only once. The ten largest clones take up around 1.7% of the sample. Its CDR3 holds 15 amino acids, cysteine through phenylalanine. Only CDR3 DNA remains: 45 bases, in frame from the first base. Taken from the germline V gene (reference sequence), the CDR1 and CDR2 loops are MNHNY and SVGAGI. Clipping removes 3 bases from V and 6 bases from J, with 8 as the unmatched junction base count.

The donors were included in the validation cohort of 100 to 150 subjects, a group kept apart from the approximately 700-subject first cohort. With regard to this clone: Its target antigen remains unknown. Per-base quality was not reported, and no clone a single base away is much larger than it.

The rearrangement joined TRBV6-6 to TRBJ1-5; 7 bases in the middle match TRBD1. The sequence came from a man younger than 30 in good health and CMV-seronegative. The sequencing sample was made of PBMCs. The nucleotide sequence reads TGTGCCAGCAGTTATCGCGAGGGGGCGAGTCAGCCCCAGCATTTT. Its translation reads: CASSYREGASQPQHF.